This T cell receptor beta chain comes out of a study of OX40 agonist ivuxolimab in advanced cancers. Study findings and constraints: At 0.1 to 3.0 mg/kg, clonal expansion of CD4+ and CD8+ blood T cells had occurred by week 6. The work left the antigen specificity of expanded peripheral T cells undetermined.

Sequenced by immunoSEQ multiplex PCR; TCRdb stores in-frame clones only, minus some. Of 99,000 or so clones detected, roughly 91% appear once; the ten largest clones hold roughly 0.31%. The CDR3 consists of 14 residues. Per the germline V gene, CDR1 is LNHDA and CDR2 is SQIVND (reference sequence). V was pared by 5 bases and J by 7 bases, with 7 bases of the junction left unmatched. This clone has more than one count but fewer than ten. No antigen is known for it. The receptor comes from an adult with an advanced solid tumor such as melanoma, head and neck, liver or kidney cancer. V usage is TRBV19 and J usage is TRBJ1-2; the match to TRBD1 covers 10 bases. The specimen was CD4+ or CD8+ T cells sorted from blood, collected in a trial of the OX40 agonist ivuxolimab. The CDR3 region is CASSDPGQGFGYTF. The DNA for the CDR3 is TGTGCCAGTAGTGATCCGGGACAGGGGTTTGGCTACACCTTC.